This passage covers 20 T cell receptor beta chains from one sample sequenced in a study of cytomegalovirus exposure and HLA in healthy donors. PCR used 60 Vbeta primers and 13 Jbeta primers. Profiled with immunoSEQ multiplex PCR; TCRdb holds only in-frame clones, not every one. This table lists tens of thousands of clones. The material sequenced was PBMCs. These receptors were taken from a man aged 35 to 55 in good health and CMV-seronegative.

The genes are TRBV5-1 and TRBJ1-2, with 10 bases matching TRBD1. Trimming took 4 bases from V and 7 from J; bases not matched to a gene: 4. The germline gives CDR1 SGHRS, CDR2 YFSETQ. The CDR3 is made up of 13 amino acids. The CDR3 is CASSEGQGTGYTF. The CDR3 DNA is TGCGCCAGCAGCGAGGGACAGGGGACTGGCTACACCTTC.

This sequence joins TRBV2 and TRBJ1-1, with TRBD1 as a possible D gene (5 bases). The CDR3 spans 12 residues. Germline CDR1 reads SNHLY; CDR2 reads FYNNEI. V lost 3 bases and J 5 bases, leaving 7 bases between the germline ends. The CDR3 sequence is CASSETVTEAFF. The CDR3 region has the DNA TGTGCCAGCAGTGAGACAGTTACTGAAGCTTTCTTT. Filled out from reference TRBV2 and TRBJ1-1, the complete variable domain reads EPEVTQTPSHQVTQMGQEVILRCVPISNHLYFYWYRQILGQKVEFLVSFYNNEISEKSEIFDDQFSVERPDGSNFTLKIRSTKLEDSAMYFCASSETVTEAFFGQGTRLTVV.

V usage is TRBV5-1 and J usage is TRBJ2-5; TRBD1 aligns across 9 bases. Trimming at V came to 3 bases and at J to 2 bases, leaving 5 bases not matched to a gene. This CDR3 is 15 amino acids long. From germline, CDR1 is SGHRS and CDR2 YFSETQ. The CDR3, as DNA: TGCGCCAGCAGCTCGACCGGGACAGGGCAAGAGACCCAGTACTTC. Translated: CASSSTGTGQETQYF.

This rearrangement joins TRBV12-5 to TRBJ2-5, with TRBD2 matching over 14 bases. The CDR3 sequence is 19 residues long. CDR1 is LGHNT and CDR2 is FRNRAP in the germline V gene. V trimming: 2 bases; J trimming: 1 base; junction bases outside the gene matches: 9. The CDR3 DNA sequence: TGTGCTAGTGGTTTGCCACTCGGACTAGCGGGGGGTACCCAAGAGACCCAGTACTTC. Encoded protein: CASGLPLGLAGGTQETQYF.

V is TRBV11-3 and J is TRBJ2-5; 13 nucleotides agree with TRBD2. Germline CDR1 and CDR2: SGHNT and YENEEA. The CDR3 is made up of 18 amino acids. The trim removed 4 bases at V and 4 bases at J, leaving 12 bases unmatched. The CDR3 loop is CASSSGTSGVRGGETQYF. The CDR3 coding sequence is TGTGCCAGCAGCTCCGGGACTAGCGGGGTCCGGGGGGGAGAGACCCAGTACTTC.

V usage is TRBV6-1 and J usage is TRBJ1-5; D call uncertain. CDR3 length equals 13 residues. Germline CDR1 is MNHNS and CDR2 is SASEGT. The ends were cut back, 7 bases at V and 4 bases at J, with 11 bases in the middle. Here the CDR3 DNA reads TGTGCCAGCAAGTTTAGCGGGAATCAGCCCCAGCATTTT. This codes for CASKFSGNQPQHF.

V usage is TRBV10-1 and J usage is TRBJ2-1; 7 nucleotides match TRBD2. This CDR3 has 14 amino acids. CDR1 and CDR2 from the germline V gene are WNHNN and SYGVQD (reference sequence). The junction had 12 bases not matched to a gene; V was cut back by 6 bases and J by 10 bases. CDR3 sequence: CASSANPGGVEQFF. CDR3 DNA: TGCGCCAGCAGCGCCAACCCTGGGGGGGTCGAGCAGTTCTTC.

The chain recombines TRBV5-6 with TRBJ1-6; the match to TRBD1 covers 8 bases. Per the germline V gene, CDR1 is SGHDT and CDR2 is YYEEEE. The V and J ends lost 3 bases and 11 bases, in that order; junction bases with no gene match: 4. The CDR3 covers 13 residues. DNA of the CDR3: TGTGCCAGCAGCTCGGACAGGGACACACCCCTCCACTTT. Protein sequence: CASSSDRDTPLHF.

The chain uses TRBV5-6 and TRBJ1-6; 8 bases are a match to TRBD1. In germline, CDR1 is SGHDT, CDR2 YYEEEE. V lost 2 bases to trimming and J lost 8 bases; unmatched junction nucleotides: 6. The CDR3 length is 15 residues. CDR3 nucleotides: TGTGCCAGCAGCTTAAGAGGGACAGGCTATTCACCCCTCCACTTT. Protein sequence: CASSLRGTGYSPLHF.

The rearrangement links TRBV4-1 to TRBJ2-3, with 9 bases identical to TRBD1. CDR1 and CDR2 from the germline V gene are MGHRA and YSYEKL. The V gene end was trimmed by 9 bases and the J gene end by 5 bases; junction bases not matched to a gene: 6. This CDR3 has 13 amino acids. The CDR3 loop reads CASGTGQGDTQYF. In DNA form, the CDR3 reads TGCGCCAGTGGGACAGGGCAGGGAGATACGCAGTATTTT.

The chain uses TRBV5-1 and TRBJ2-2, with 8 bases identical to TRBD1. CDR1 and CDR2 (germline): SGHRS, YFSETQ. This CDR3 is 15 amino acids long. V shed 4 bases, J shed 6 bases, and the junction held 8 bases outside the gene matches. The CDR3 bases are TGCGCCAGCAGCCGATGGACAGGGATAGCCGGGGAGCTGTTTTTT. Protein sequence: CASSRWTGIAGELFF. Together with reference TRBV5-1 and TRBJ2-2, the CDR3 gives the full variable domain: KAGVTQTPRYLIKTRGQQVTLSCSPISGHRSVSWYQQTPGQGLQFLFEYFSETQRNKGNFPGRFSGRQFSNSRSEMNVSTLELGDSALYLCASSRWTGIAGELFFGEGSRLTVL.

The chain combines TRBV4-2 with TRBJ2-1; 11 nucleotides align to TRBD2. The CDR3 extends over 16 amino acids. CDR1 is LGHNA and CDR2 is YNFKEQ in the germline V gene. With 4 bases clipped from V and 5 bases from J, the junction kept 7 bases outside the gene matches. CDR3 nucleotide sequence: TGTGCCAGCAGCCTAGTTCTAGCGGGGGGTGACAATGAGCAGTTCTTC. As protein: CASSLVLAGGDNEQFF.

The chain recombines TRBV23-1 with TRBJ2-7; D gene ambiguous. TRBV23-1 is an ORF; its function is uncertain. CDR3 size: 13 residues. Deletions cut 6 bases from V and 0 bases from J, with 9 bases between. CDR3 nucleotides: TGCGCCAGCAGCGCCTTGAGCTCCTACGAGCAGTACTTC. It encodes CASSALSSYEQYF.

The rearrangement links TRBV5-1 to TRBJ1-1; D is perhaps TRBD1 (6 bases). From germline, CDR1 is SGHRS and CDR2 YFSETQ. V shed 4 bases and J shed 4 bases, with 14 bases lying between them. This CDR3 has 14 amino acids. This CDR3 is CASSRDTPATEAFF. The CDR3 region has the DNA TGCGCCAGCAGCAGGGACACCCCTGCCACTGAAGCTTTCTTT.

The rearrangement uses TRBV5-1 and TRBJ2-3; 9 nucleotides agree with TRBD2. The V gene end was trimmed by 4 bases and the J gene end by 3 bases; junction bases not matched to a gene: 6. The germline V gene has CDR1 SGHRS and CDR2 YFSETQ. This CDR3 spans 15 amino acids. In DNA, the CDR3 is TGCGCCAGCAGCCGCGAGAGCGGGGGGACAGATACGCAGTATTTT. Protein product: CASSRESGGTDTQYF.

This chain uses TRBV2 with TRBJ2-1; 12 bases match TRBD2. V was pared by 5 bases and J by 3 bases, with 5 bases of the junction left unmatched. CDR3 length equals 16 residues. Germline V lookup: CDR1 SNHLY, CDR2 FYNNEI. The CDR3, as DNA: TGTGCCAGCAGTAAAAGACTAGCGGGGGACTACAATGAGCAGTTCTTC. Amino acid sequence: CASSKRLAGDYNEQFF.

This chain uses TRBV7-2 with TRBJ2-1; TRBD2 might be the D (5 bases). V was clipped by 4 bases and J by 8 bases, with 12 bases between them. The CDR3 has 13 residues. Germline-derived CDR1 and CDR2 are SGHTA and FQGNSA. As DNA, the CDR3 is TGTGCCAGCAGCTCATCCTGGAGGCATGAGCAGTTCTTC. It is translated as CASSSSWRHEQFF.

CDR3: CASSLTTGNPGNTIYF. CDR3 sequence (DNA): TGTGCCAGCAGCCTTACGACAGGGAACCCTGGAAACACCATATATTTT. The rearrangement joins TRBV7-8 to TRBJ1-3; 7 positions agree with TRBD1. CDR1 is SGHVS, CDR2 FQNEAQ, per germline. Trimming cost V 5 bases and J 2 bases; bases outside gene matches: 9. This CDR3 region has 16 residues.

This chain uses TRBV29-1 with TRBJ1-2; weak D call: TRBD1 (5 bases). This CDR3 has 12 amino acids. V was clipped by 2 bases and J by 7 bases, with 11 bases between them. Germline CDR1 is SQVTM and CDR2 is ANQGSEA. Here the CDR3 reads CSVEMGEGGYTF. CDR3 DNA sequence: TGCAGCGTTGAAATGGGGGAGGGTGGCTACACCTTC.

The rearrangement joins TRBV7-9 to TRBJ1-1; no firm D call. The CDR3 covers 13 residues. Trimming cost V 5 bases and J 1 base, with 8 bases left between them. The V gene's germline CDR1 is SEHNR and CDR2 FQNEAQ (reference sequence). DNA for the CDR3: TGTGCCAGCAGCCCTCGAGGGAACACTGAAGCTTTCTTT. Encoded protein: CASSPRGNTEAFF.